This T cell receptor (beta chain) was identified during a study of blood T cell repertoires in COVID-19. The wider study: Acute and convalescent COVID-19 specimens originated in the United States, Italy and Spain. Nucleic acid was either cDNA or gDNA, and it came from T cells, B-cell-depleted T cells, or PBMCs.

Authors' data handling: Nucleated cell counts were estimated from reference gene primer amplification. TCRdb keeps only in-frame clones here, not all; method: immunoSEQ multiplex PCR. V, J and clone size are those of that table, while D and trimming were read from the DNA. The sample has some 99,000 clones, under 90% seen once. Trimming at V came to 6 bases and at J to 2 bases, leaving 8 bases not matched to a gene. The CDR3 totals 16 residues. CDR1 MNHEY and CDR2 SMNVEV come from the germline V gene (reference sequence). This chain joins TRBV27 and TRBJ2-2; 8 nucleotides align to TRBD2. The sequence was obtained from a woman aged 50 to 65 with acute or convalescent COVID-19. The sequenced sample consisted of peripheral blood. In DNA, the CDR3 is TGTGCCAGCAGCCCAACCGGGGGGGGCAACACCGGGGAGCTGTTTTTT. It codes for CASSPTGGGNTGELFF.